The entry that follows covers one TCR beta chain sequence. Germline loops: CDR1 LGHNA, CDR2 YSLEER. This CDR3 is 16 amino acids long. Trimming left V 0 bases short and J 2 bases short, with 14 bases between. The sample originates from a study of OX40 agonist ivuxolimab in advanced cancers. In the study overall: There were three patients with partial responses, one having hepatocellular carcinoma and two cutaneous melanoma.

Clones were sequenced by immunoSEQ multiplex PCR, and TCRdb holds only the in-frame ones, with some missing. The table includes about 67,000 clones, around 93% detected once. Sequenced here: CD4+ or CD8+ T cells sorted from blood, sampled in a trial of the OX40 agonist ivuxolimab. The sequence was collected from an adult with an advanced solid tumor such as melanoma, head and neck, liver or kidney cancer. This chain joins TRBV4-3 and TRBJ2-7; D gene uncertain. Written as DNA, the CDR3 is TGCGCCAGCAGCCAAGACTACTCTACGTCAACCTACGAGCAGTACTTC. It codes for CASSQDYSTSTYEQYF.